This T cell receptor beta chain was sequenced for a study of shared clonotypes between healthy human individuals. Study as a whole: A donor's plate count was three for CD4 naive and three for CD4 memory; CD8 naive had two and CD8 memory one. General study results and limits: The study found approximately 5% of naive CD4 clonotypes shared across several donors. Apart from blood, nothing was sampled; tissue repertoires likely differ.

Produced via immunoSEQ multiplex PCR; TCRdb's table is partial and in-frame only. The table records roughly 2,000,000 clones, around 95% of them present only once. V shed 3 bases and J shed 3 bases, with 9 bases lying between them. The CDR3 is 14 amino acids. CDR1 MNHNS and CDR2 SASEGT come from the germline V gene. Naive CD8 populations comprised CD45RO-negative cells positively selected for CCR7, excluding terminally differentiated effector memory CD45RA+ cells. Remarks on this clone: The antigen is not known.

This clonotype originated in a man between 18 and 29 years old in good health. Some clones in this sample may be carry-over from other donors' samples. The V and J genes are TRBV6-1 and TRBJ1-5, with no clear D. Source material: naive CD8+ T cells from PBMCs. CDR3 residues: CASSDWIINQPQHF. DNA of the CDR3: TGTGCCAGCAGTGACTGGATAATCAATCAGCCCCAGCATTTT.